This T cell receptor beta chain was retrieved from a study of monozygotic twins with inflammatory bowel disease (dated by TCRdb to the late 2010s). For context, the study as a whole: In total, 28 monozygotic twin pairs made up the full study: 19 Danish pairs, all IBD-discordant, plus nine German pairs, of which four were IBD-concordant and five were IBD-discordant. Disease-associated traits were sought mainly through comparisons between IBD patients and their genetically identical healthy co-twins within discordant pairs. Each individual had, on average, about 151 000 unique TCRalpha sequences and 181 000 unique TCRbeta sequences available for analysis.

The protocol used for the library was 5' RACE. For each TCR library, approximately 3,700 ng of total RNA was used. For each sample, cDNA synthesis with SMARTScribe reverse transcriptase was split into eight separate reactions. During cDNA synthesis, template switching was used to introduce unique molecular identifiers that contained a 6-nucleotide sample barcode. TCRalpha and TCRbeta cDNA was amplified by two nested PCRs of approximately 16 and 10 cycles, with bead purification after each PCR. Before amplification, cDNA was treated with uracil DNA-glycosylase and purified using the QIAquick PCR purification kit. The second PCR was the step at which Illumina TruSeq-compatible adapters and sample-specific barcodes were added. TapeStation and Qubit were used to check library quality and concentration, and 5 to 6.5 ng of each library was pooled. The pooled libraries were sequenced with 2 x 100 bp reads and custom sequencing primers on an Illumina HiSeq2500 single-index Rapid Run. Per the authors' processing: PCR and sequencing errors were corrected by UMI-based consensus assembly using MiGEC version 1.2.6. MiXCR version 2.1.1 was used for V(D)J alignment, clonotype assembly and CDR3 extraction. To normalise gene usage, clonotype sharing and MAIT/NKT TCR abundance, the top 1000, 10 000 and 20 000 clonotypes in each sample were analysed. Diversity was computed as the inverse Simpson index with the vegan R package after downsampling to 27 000 UMIs. Paired Mann-Whitney U tests on discordant twin pairs were used, with Benjamini-Hochberg multiple-testing correction. Each CDR3 protein sequence appears as one entry after TCRdb reprocessed the reads, and no DNA is included. For this entry, the V and J calls and clone size follow TCRdb and not the study's own pipeline. The sample table holds a few hundred thousand distinct CDR3 sequences. The ten largest make up about 2.5% of the sample.

From each donor, an approximately 2.3 ml peripheral blood sample was collected into PAXgene tubes and kept at -80 degrees C. Without any T cell sorting, total RNA was extracted from whole blood using the PAXgene blood miRNA kit on an automated QIAcube. Peripheral blood from monozygotic twin pairs who were concordant or discordant for inflammatory bowel disease underwent deep TCRalpha and TCRbeta repertoire profiling using unique molecular barcoding. Smoking habits were recorded for all twin pairs, and each individual was classified as a current, former or never smoker. General findings and caveats noted by the study authors: Measured by the inverse Simpson index, TCRbeta repertoire diversity was lower in IBD patients than in their healthy co-twins. Concordant and discordant twins showed no difference in repertoire similarity, possibly because of limited statistical power. The analysis was unable to tell apart different T cell subtypes. No single strong signal or clonotype linked to IBD turned up in the results, so the idea that one exists was not supported. Because patients received different immunosuppressive treatments, the repertoires may have picked up extra background noise and variability between individuals. Fewer clonotypes were shared with other individuals by IBD patients than by healthy twins, most markedly in patients showing signs of disease activity.

The CDR3 sequence holds 11 residues, the cysteine and phenylalanine included. The protein alone is recorded here. Sequences SGHRS (CDR1) and YFSETQ (CDR2) are obtained from the germline V gene. Details on this clonotype: Its antigen target is currently unknown.

The source is a human donor with ulcerative colitis or Crohn's disease, or a healthy co-twin of an affected twin (not recorded which). Sequencing was done on a sample of blood. The sequence is built from TRBV5-1 and TRBJ2-1. The CDR3 loop reads CASTWGNEQFF. The CDR3, completed at both ends by the reference TRBV5-1 and TRBJ2-1 genes, gives the full variable domain KAGVTQTPRYLIKTRGQQVTLSCSPISGHRSVSWYQQTPGQGLQFLFEYFSETQRNKGNFPGRFSGRQFSNSRSEMNVSTLELGDSALYLCASTWGNEQFFGPGTRLTVL.